Following are 28 T cell receptor beta chains from one sample sequenced in a study of OX40 agonist ivuxolimab in advanced cancers. Profiled with immunoSEQ multiplex PCR; TCRdb holds only in-frame clones, not every one. This table has roughly 24,000 clones, about 88% appearing once. The sample consisted of CD4+ or CD8+ T cells sorted from blood, taken in a trial of the OX40 agonist ivuxolimab. The receptor set was obtained from an adult with an advanced solid tumor such as melanoma, head and neck, liver or kidney cancer.

V gene TRBV14 combines with J gene TRBJ2-1, with 9 bases lining up with TRBD1. The germline V gene has CDR1 SGHDN and CDR2 FVKESK. CDR3 length equals 14 residues. J lost 8 bases, V lost 4 bases, and 6 bases had no gene match. The CDR3 bases are TGTGCCAGCAGCCTACAGGGGGCGCATTATGAGCAGTTCTTC. This translates into CASSLQGAHYEQFF.

The chain links TRBV7-7 to TRBJ2-2, with 7 bases aligning to TRBD1. Losses at the gene ends were 4 bases for V and 5 bases for J; bases not matched to a gene: 4. The CDR3 runs 14 residues. The germline CDR1 and CDR2 sequences are SSHAT and FNYEAQ (reference sequence). CDR3 DNA sequence: TGTGCCAGCAGCTCCGACAGGGCAACCGGGGAGCTGTTTTTT. Translated, it gives CASSSDRATGELFF.

A few counts support this clone. This chain joins TRBV28 and TRBJ2-7; D unclear. The length of the CDR3 is 12 residues. Trimming removed 3 bases from V and 3 bases from J, with 6 bases in between. Germline CDR1 is MDHEN and CDR2 is SYDVKM. The CDR3 protein is CASSFQNYEQYF. CDR3 nucleotide sequence: TGTGCCAGCAGTTTCCAGAACTACGAGCAGTACTTC.

This clone showed up just a few times. The chain recombines TRBV4-1 with TRBJ1-1; D uncertain. CDR1 and CDR2 from the germline V gene are MGHRA and YSYEKL. The V end lost 1 base, the J end lost 0 bases, and 12 bases lay between the germline ends. CDR3 size: 16 residues. CDR3 bases: TGCGCCAGCAGCCAAGGTTTTGGCAGAATGAACACTGAAGCTTTCTTT. Amino acids: CASSQGFGRMNTEAFF.

This clone appeared a few times. The genes are TRBV6-5 and TRBJ1-6; D is perhaps TRBD1 (5 bases). Per the germline V gene, CDR1 is MNHEY and CDR2 is SVGAGI. Trimming stripped 2 bases from V and 6 bases from J, with 11 bases between. The CDR3 totals 15 residues. The CDR3 DNA is TGTGCCAGCAGTTACAGGGGATTCTCTAATTCACCCCTCCACTTT. Translated, it gives CASSYRGFSNSPLHF.

The chain couples TRBV14 to TRBJ1-3, with a tentative D call TRBD1 (5 bases). The CDR3 is made up of 14 amino acids. Germline CDR1 is SGHDN and CDR2 is FVKESK. V shed 2 bases and J shed 6 bases, with 11 bases lying between them. The DNA for the CDR3 is TGTGCCAGCAGCCAAAGGGGTGAGATAAACACCATATATTTT. Protein product: CASSQRGEINTIYF.

In this sample, this clone turned up once. This CDR3 reads CASSSPAFSTDTQYF. CDR3 DNA: TGTGCCAGCAGCTCGCCAGCGTTTAGCACAGATACGCAGTATTTT. The chain is built from TRBV5-6 and TRBJ2-3; D not resolved. V lost 3 bases, J lost 0 bases, and 11 bases lay in between. Germline values: CDR1 SGHDT, CDR2 YYEEEE. This CDR3 contains 15 residues. The variable domain in full, completed from reference TRBV5-6 and TRBJ2-3, reads DAGVTQSPTHLIKTRGQQVTLRCSPKSGHDTVSWYQQALGQGPQFIFQYYEEEERQRGNFPDRFSGHQFPNYSSELNVNALLLGDSALYLCASSSPAFSTDTQYFGPGTRLTVL.

The rearrangement links TRBV5-1 to TRBJ2-5, with 7 bases identical to TRBD1. V lost 6 bases to trimming and J lost 5 bases; unmatched junction nucleotides: 7. Germline assignment: CDR1 SGHRS and CDR2 YFSETQ. This CDR3 is 13 amino acids long. In nucleotides, the CDR3 is TGCGCCAGCACGTTGAGAGGGGGCGAGACCCAGTACTTC. The encoded protein is CASTLRGGETQYF. The variable domain in full, with the rest retrieved from reference TRBV5-1 and TRBJ2-5, is KAGVTQTPRYLIKTRGQQVTLSCSPISGHRSVSWYQQTPGQGLQFLFEYFSETQRNKGNFPGRFSGRQFSNSRSEMNVSTLELGDSALYLCASTLRGGETQYFGPGTRLLVL.

The chain carries TRBV29-1 and TRBJ2-7; D is undetermined. CDR1 and CDR2 (germline): SQVTM, ANQGSEA. The CDR3 has 11 amino acids. V gave up 5 bases and J gave up 2 bases, with 7 bases separating them. The CDR3, as DNA: TGCAGCGTTAGGGAAGCCTACGAGCAGTACTTC. Amino acids: CSVREAYEQYF.

This clone is medium-sized. This sequence joins TRBV21-1 and TRBJ1-1; the listed D gene, TRBD1, was not tested against the DNA. TRBV21-1 counts as a pseudogene. The CDR3 is made up of 15 amino acids. The CDR3: CASRPVRVANTEAFF. In DNA form, the CDR3 reads TGTGCCAGCCGACCGGTCAGGGTGGCGAACACTGAAGCTTTCTTT.

This rearrangement joins TRBV27 to TRBJ1-1; the D gene is possibly TRBD1 (6 bases). Germline V gene sequence: CDR1 MNHEY, CDR2 SMNVEV (reference sequence). The CDR3 is 12 residues long. Trimming took 4 bases from V and 3 from J, leaving 6 bases between them. DNA for the CDR3: TGTGCCAGCAGTTCAGGGGACACTGAAGCTTTCTTT. Its translation is CASSSGDTEAFF.

The V call is TRBV28, the J call TRBJ2-5; 10 bases match TRBD2. V was pared by 6 bases and J by 5 bases, with 9 bases of the junction left unmatched. Germline loops: CDR1 MDHEN, CDR2 SYDVKM. The CDR3 is made up of 15 amino acids. CDR3 residues: CASSPSGGAWETQYF. The CDR3 DNA reads as TGTGCCAGCAGCCCCAGCGGGGGGGCTTGGGAGACCCAGTACTTC.

The J gene is TRBJ2-7, the V gene TRBV9; 8 nucleotides line up with TRBD1. CDR1 is SGDLS, CDR2 YYNGEE, per germline. There are 14 residues in the CDR3. Trimming cost V 0 bases and J 4 bases; bases outside gene matches: 3. The chain's CDR3 is CASSVGGTGYEQYF. The CDR3 DNA sequence: TGTGCCAGCAGCGTAGGTGGGACAGGATACGAGCAGTACTTC.

The chain combines TRBV19 with TRBJ1-5, with D perhaps matching TRBD1 (5 bases). Trimming removed 3 bases at V and 5 bases at J, with 14 bases between. CDR3 length: 15 residues. The germline V gene encodes CDR1 LNHDA and CDR2 SQIVND (reference sequence). The CDR3 loop reads CASSIGIRGHQPQHF. For the CDR3, the DNA is TGTGCCAGTAGTATTGGGATAAGGGGTCATCAGCCCCAGCATTTT.

This clone was found a few times. The chain has TRBV2 and TRBJ1-5; no definite D call. The CDR3 is made up of 13 amino acids. The germline V and J ends were trimmed by 6 bases and 5 bases, with 11 bases remaining between them. From germline, CDR1 is SNHLY and CDR2 FYNNEI. Here the CDR3 reads CASRKEGHQPQHF. The CDR3 DNA sequence: TGTGCCAGCAGGAAGGAGGGCCATCAGCCCCAGCATTTT.

J is TRBJ1-6 and V is TRBV9; D uncertain. Trimming shortened V by 0 bases and J by 7 bases, and 8 bases separated the two germline ends. CDR1 SGDLS and CDR2 YYNGEE come from the germline V gene. This CDR3 region has 14 residues. The DNA of the CDR3 is TGTGCCAGCAGCGTAGGTGTCAGGAATTCACCCCTCCACTTT. Translating it yields CASSVGVRNSPLHF.

CDR3 region: CASIGSSYEQYF. The CDR3 bases are TGTGCCAGCATAGGGTCCTCCTACGAGCAGTACTTC. The V gene is TRBV6-1, the J gene TRBJ2-7; D is undetermined. The V end was cut by 7 bases, the J end by 0 bases, with 7 bases between. CDR1 and CDR2 from the germline V gene are MNHNS and SASEGT. This CDR3 contains 12 residues.

The chain links TRBV7-8 to TRBJ2-1; 9 bases agree with TRBD2. Germline V lookup: CDR1 SGHVS, CDR2 FQNEAQ. With V trimmed by 2 bases and J by 4 bases, 9 bases remained unmatched. CDR3 size: 17 residues. This chain's CDR3 is CASSLIAGAKTYNEQFF. The CDR3 DNA sequence: TGTGCCAGCAGCTTAATAGCGGGGGCCAAGACATACAATGAGCAGTTCTTC.

The chain links TRBV7-2 to TRBJ2-4; D not resolved. Germline V gene data show CDR1 as SGHTA and CDR2 as FQGNSA. V dropped 5 bases and J dropped 5 bases, with 16 bases sitting between them. The CDR3 spans 15 residues. The CDR3 is CASSPEHRGENIQYF. The CDR3 coding sequence is TGTGCCAGCAGCCCCGAACACCGAGGCGAAAACATTCAGTACTTC.

The J gene is TRBJ2-1, the V gene TRBV6-1; 7 nucleotides match TRBD2. The CDR3 is 16 amino acids. Germline CDR1 MNHNS, CDR2 SASEGT. V trimming: 3 bases; J trimming: 7 bases; junction bases outside the gene matches: 12. CDR3 bases: TGTGCCAGCAGTGATCCCCCGGGGAGGGCCGGAAATGAGCAGTTCTTC. Amino acid sequence: CASSDPPGRAGNEQFF.

Remarks on this clone: At one end the junction does not follow the germline gene, possibly because of a read error. This chain joins TRBV10-3 and TRBJ2-2; a possible D gene is TRBD1 (6 bases). Germline CDR1 is ENHRY and CDR2 is SYGVKD. The CDR3 sequence is 15 residues long. The DNA for the CDR3 is TGTGCCAGCAGTAACACAGGGATTTACACCGGGGAGCTGTTTTTT. It translates to CASSNTGIYTGELFF.

The V gene is TRBV4-3, the J gene TRBJ1-1; possible D gene TRBD1, 5 bases. Trimming left V 0 bases short and J 1 base short, with 18 bases between. This CDR3 is 18 amino acids long. Germline CDR1 is LGHNA and CDR2 is YSLEER. The chain's CDR3 is CASSQDWGVPHSNTEAFF. The CDR3 DNA follows: TGCGCCAGCAGCCAAGATTGGGGGGTTCCCCATTCGAACACTGAAGCTTTCTTT.

This clone showed up just once. The chain employs TRBV5-1 and TRBJ2-7, with D perhaps TRBD1 or TRBD2 (5 bases each). Per the germline V gene, CDR1 is SGHRS and CDR2 is YFSETQ. The CDR3 runs to 18 residues. V lost 4 bases, J lost 2 bases, and 25 bases lay in between. For the CDR3, the DNA is TGCGCCAGCAGCGGTAGGCGAGGCGTCGGGGCCATCCCCTACGAGCAGTACTTC. It encodes CASSGRRGVGAIPYEQYF.

This chain joins TRBV7-9 and TRBJ1-2; the match to TRBD1 covers 7 bases. The CDR3 consists of 16 residues. The J segment lost 8 bases and the V segment lost 5 bases, leaving 17 bases of the junction unmatched. CDR1 and CDR2 from the germline V gene are SEHNR and FQNEAQ (reference sequence). The CDR3 is CASSKATGAVLDGYTF. DNA of the CDR3: TGTGCCAGCAGCAAAGCAACAGGGGCGGTACTGGACGGCTACACCTTC.

The V and J genes are TRBV19 and TRBJ2-7; TRBD1 matches 10 bases. CDR3 length: 15 amino acids. From germline, CDR1 is LNHDA and CDR2 SQIVND (reference sequence). V was pared by 6 bases and J by 2 bases, with 7 bases of the junction left unmatched. The CDR3 sequence: CASRKTGTGAYEQYF. The CDR3 coding sequence is TGTGCCAGTAGAAAGACTGGGACAGGGGCCTACGAGCAGTACTTC.

The chain recombines TRBV12-5 with TRBJ2-1; 7 positions match TRBD1. Trimming removed 2 bases from V and 3 bases from J; junction bases left unmatched: 16. CDR1 LGHNT and CDR2 FRNRAP come from the germline V gene. The CDR3 contains 19 residues. CDR3 residues: CASGLYQGVLTAFYNEQFF. DNA for the CDR3: TGTGCTAGTGGTTTGTATCAGGGGGTGTTGACGGCTTTCTACAATGAGCAGTTCTTC. Combining the CDR3 with reference TRBV12-5 and TRBJ2-1 gives the whole variable domain DARVTQTPRHKVTEMGQEVTMRCQPILGHNTVFWYRQTMMQGLELLAYFRNRAPLDDSGMPKDRFSAEMPDATLATLKIQPSEPRDSAVYFCASGLYQGVLTAFYNEQFFGPGTRLTVL.

J is TRBJ2-5 and V is TRBV9; 13 nucleotides agree with TRBD2. The CDR3 is 19 residues long. The ends lost 0 bases at V and 5 bases at J; junction bases unmatched: 13. Per the germline V gene, CDR1 is SGDLS and CDR2 is YYNGEE. The CDR3 sequence is CASSVVGVTGLAGAETQYF. CDR3 coding DNA: TGTGCCAGCAGCGTAGTGGGGGTCACAGGACTAGCGGGGGCGGAGACCCAGTACTTC.

The chain recombines TRBV25-1 with TRBJ1-6; 10 bases match TRBD1. This CDR3 comprises 15 residues. Germline trimming cut 6 bases from V and 7 bases from J; bases unmatched to any gene: 6. CDR1 is MGHDK and CDR2 is SYGVNS in the germline V gene. CDR3 in amino acids: CASRIGDRGNSPLHF. The CDR3 DNA is TGTGCCAGCAGAATAGGGGACAGGGGAAATTCACCCCTCCACTTT.